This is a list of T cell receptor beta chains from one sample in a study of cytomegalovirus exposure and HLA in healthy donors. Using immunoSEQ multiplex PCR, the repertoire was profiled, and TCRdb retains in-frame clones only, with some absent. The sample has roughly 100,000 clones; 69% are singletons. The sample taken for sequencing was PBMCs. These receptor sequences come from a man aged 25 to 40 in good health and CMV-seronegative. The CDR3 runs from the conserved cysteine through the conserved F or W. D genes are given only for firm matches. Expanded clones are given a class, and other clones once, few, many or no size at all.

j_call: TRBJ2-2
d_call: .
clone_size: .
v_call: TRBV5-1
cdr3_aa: CASSFDTGELFF
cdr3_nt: TGCGCCAGCAGCTTCGACACCGGGGAGCTGTTTTTT

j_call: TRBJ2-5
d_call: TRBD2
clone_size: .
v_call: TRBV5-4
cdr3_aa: CASSLAKREVKGRETQYF
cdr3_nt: TGTGCCAGCAGCTTGGCCAAGCGGGAGGTAAAGGGGCGGGAGACCCAGTACTTC

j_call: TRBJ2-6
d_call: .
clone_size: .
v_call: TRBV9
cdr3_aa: CASSDNHAGANVLTF
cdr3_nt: TGTGCCAGCAGCGACAATCATGCTGGGGCCAACGTCCTGACTTTC

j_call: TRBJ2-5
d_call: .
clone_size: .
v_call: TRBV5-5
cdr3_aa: CASSLALARRETQYF
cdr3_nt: TGTGCCAGCAGCTTGGCCCTAGCGCGACGGGAGACCCAGTACTTC

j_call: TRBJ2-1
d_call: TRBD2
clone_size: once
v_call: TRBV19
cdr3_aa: CASRDSGRLNEQFF
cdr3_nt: TGTGCCAGTAGAGATAGCGGGAGGTTGAATGAGCAGTTCTTC

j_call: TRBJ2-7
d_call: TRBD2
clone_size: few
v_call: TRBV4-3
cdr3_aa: CASSQASGRGLDEQYF
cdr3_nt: TGCGCCAGCAGCCAAGCTAGCGGGAGGGGGTTAGACGAGCAGTACTTC

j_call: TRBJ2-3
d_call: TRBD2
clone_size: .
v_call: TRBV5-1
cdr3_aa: CASSLNSGSQNTQYF
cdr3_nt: TGCGCCAGCAGCCTAAATAGCGGGAGTCAGAATACGCAGTATTTT

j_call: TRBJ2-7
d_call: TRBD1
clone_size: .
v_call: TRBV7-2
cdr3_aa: CASTLTFTGTGVGHEQYF
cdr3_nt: TGTGCCAGCACTCTCACCTTTACCGGGACAGGGGTGGGCCACGAGCAGTACTTC

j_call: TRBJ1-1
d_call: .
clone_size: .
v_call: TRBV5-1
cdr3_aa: CASSLGQDTEAFF
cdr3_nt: TGCGCCAGCAGCTTGGGACAGGACACTGAAGCTTTCTTT

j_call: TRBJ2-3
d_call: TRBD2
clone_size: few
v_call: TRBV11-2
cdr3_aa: CASSKLAGGRNTQYF
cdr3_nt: TGTGCCAGCAGCAAACTAGCGGGAGGGCGAAATACGCAGTATTTT

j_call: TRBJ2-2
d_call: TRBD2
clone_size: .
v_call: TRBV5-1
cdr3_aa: CASSFVAGAIPGELFF
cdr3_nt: TGCGCCAGCAGCTTTGTAGCGGGAGCGATTCCCGGGGAGCTGTTTTTT

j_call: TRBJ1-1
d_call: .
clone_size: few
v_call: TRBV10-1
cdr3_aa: CASKYRENTEAFF
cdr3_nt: TGCGCCAGCAAGTACAGGGAGAACACTGAAGCTTTCTTT

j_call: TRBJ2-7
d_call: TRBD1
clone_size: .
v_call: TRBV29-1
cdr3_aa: CSAGTGSSYEQYF
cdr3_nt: TGCAGCGCAGGGACAGGAAGCTCCTACGAGCAGTACTTC

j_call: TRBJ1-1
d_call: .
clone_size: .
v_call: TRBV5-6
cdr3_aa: CASSWKQGYTEAFF
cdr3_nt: TGTGCCAGCAGCTGGAAACAGGGATACACTGAAGCTTTCTTT

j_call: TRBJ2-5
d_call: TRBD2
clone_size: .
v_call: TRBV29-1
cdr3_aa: CSVVGSLAGDRETQYF
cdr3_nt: TGCAGCGTTGTAGGTTCACTAGCGGGAGATAGAGAGACCCAGTACTTC

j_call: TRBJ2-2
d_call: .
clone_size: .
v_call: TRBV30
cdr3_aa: CAWTPERSNTGELFF
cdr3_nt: TGTGCCTGGACTCCCGAGCGGTCGAACACCGGGGAGCTGTTTTTT

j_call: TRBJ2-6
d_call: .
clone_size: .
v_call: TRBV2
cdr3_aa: CRSSGANGLTF
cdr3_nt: TGTAGAAGCTCTGGGGCCAACGGCCTGACTTTC

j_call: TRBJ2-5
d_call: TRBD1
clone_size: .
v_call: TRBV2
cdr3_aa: CASSCGRDSRKETQYF
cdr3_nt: TGTGCCAGCAGTTGCGGACGGGACAGTAGAAAAGAGACCCAGTACTTC

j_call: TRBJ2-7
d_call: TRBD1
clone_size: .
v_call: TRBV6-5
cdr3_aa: CASRLDRDSYEQYF
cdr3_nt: TGTGCCAGCAGATTGGACAGGGACTCCTACGAGCAGTACTTC

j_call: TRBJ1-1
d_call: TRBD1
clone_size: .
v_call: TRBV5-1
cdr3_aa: CASSLQGSNTEAFF
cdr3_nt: TGCGCCAGCAGCCTACAGGGGTCAAACACTGAAGCTTTCTTT

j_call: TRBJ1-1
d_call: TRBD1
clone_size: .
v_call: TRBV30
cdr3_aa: CACPRTGSAEAFF
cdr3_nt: TGTGCCTGTCCCCGGACAGGGTCGGCTGAAGCTTTCTTT

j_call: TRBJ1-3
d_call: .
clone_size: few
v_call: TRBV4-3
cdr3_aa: CASSQIQASGNTIYF
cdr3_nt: TGCGCCAGCAGCCAAATCCAGGCCTCTGGAAACACCATATATTTT

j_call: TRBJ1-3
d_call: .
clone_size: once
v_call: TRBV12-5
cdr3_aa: CASGYRSSGNTIYF
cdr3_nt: TGTGCTAGTGGTTATAGGAGCTCTGGAAACACCATATATTTT

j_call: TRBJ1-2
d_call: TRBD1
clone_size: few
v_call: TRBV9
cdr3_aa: CASSSDRNGYTF
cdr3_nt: TGTGCCAGCAGCTCGGACAGGAATGGCTACACCTTC

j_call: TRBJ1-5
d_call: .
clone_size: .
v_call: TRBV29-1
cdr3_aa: CSAGRGGNQPQHF
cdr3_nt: TGCAGCGCTGGTCGGGGGGGCAATCAGCCCCAGCATTTT

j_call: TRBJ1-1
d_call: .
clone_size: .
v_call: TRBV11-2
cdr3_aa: CASSLQMNTEAFF
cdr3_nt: TGTGCCAGCAGCTTACAGATGAACACTGAAGCTTTCTTT

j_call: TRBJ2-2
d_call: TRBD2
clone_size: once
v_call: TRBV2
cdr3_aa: CASTDGRATTGELFF
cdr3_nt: TGTGCCAGCACGGACGGGAGGGCGACCACCGGGGAGCTGTTTTTT

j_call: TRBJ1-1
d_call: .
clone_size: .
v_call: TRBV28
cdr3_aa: CASSGRSGGTEAFF
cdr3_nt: TGTGCCAGCAGTGGACGCTCCGGAGGGACTGAAGCTTTCTTT

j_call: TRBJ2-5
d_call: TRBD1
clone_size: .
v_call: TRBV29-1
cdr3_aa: CSVVTGEETQYF
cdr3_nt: TGCAGCGTCGTGACAGGGGAAGAGACCCAGTACTTC

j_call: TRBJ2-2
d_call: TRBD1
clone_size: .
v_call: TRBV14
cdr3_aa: CASSLVTGVTGELFF
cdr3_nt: TGTGCCAGCAGCCTAGTTACAGGGGTGACCGGGGAGCTGTTTTTT

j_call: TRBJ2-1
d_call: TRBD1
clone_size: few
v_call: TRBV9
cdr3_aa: CASSVSGTGANEQFF
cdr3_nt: TGTGCCAGCAGCGTATCCGGGACAGGGGCCAATGAGCAGTTCTTC

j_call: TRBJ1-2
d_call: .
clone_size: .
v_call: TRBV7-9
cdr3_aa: CASSLAEAGVYGYTF
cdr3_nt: TGTGCCAGCAGCTTAGCCGAGGCGGGGGTCTATGGCTACACCTTC

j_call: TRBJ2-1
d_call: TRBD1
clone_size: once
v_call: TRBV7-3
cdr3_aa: CASSSFKGAGFTEQFF
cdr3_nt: TGTGCCAGCAGCTCCTTTAAGGGGGCCGGATTTACTGAGCAGTTCTTC

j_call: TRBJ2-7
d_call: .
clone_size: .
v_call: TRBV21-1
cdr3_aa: CASFNGQAGSYEQYF
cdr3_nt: TGTGCCAGCTTCAACGGACAGGCGGGCTCCTACGAGCAGTACTTC

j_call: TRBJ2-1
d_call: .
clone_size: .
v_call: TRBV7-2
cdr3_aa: CASSLGRGTYNEQFF
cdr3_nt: TGTGCCAGCAGCTTAGGACGAGGCACCTACAATGAGCAGTTCTTC

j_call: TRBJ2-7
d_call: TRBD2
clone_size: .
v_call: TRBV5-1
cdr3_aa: CASSLVSPSGYEQYF
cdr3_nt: TGCGCCAGCAGCTTGGTAAGTCCTAGCGGTTACGAGCAGTACTTC

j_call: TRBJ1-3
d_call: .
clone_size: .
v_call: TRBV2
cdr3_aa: CASTGEARNTIYF
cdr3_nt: TGTGCCAGCACCGGTGAGGCCCGAAACACCATATATTTT

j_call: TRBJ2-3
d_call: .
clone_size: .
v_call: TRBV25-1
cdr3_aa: CASSDPMGAKGTDTQYF
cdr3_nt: TGTGCCAGCAGTGACCCCATGGGGGCGAAGGGCACAGATACGCAGTATTTT

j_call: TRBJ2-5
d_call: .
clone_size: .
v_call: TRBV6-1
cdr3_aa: CASRRRMAYQETQYF
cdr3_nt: TGTGCCAGCAGGCGGCGTATGGCGTACCAAGAGACCCAGTACTTC

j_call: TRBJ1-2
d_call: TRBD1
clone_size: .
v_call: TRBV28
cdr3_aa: CASSEGQGYGYTF
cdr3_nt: TGTGCCAGCAGCGAGGGACAGGGCTATGGCTACACCTTC

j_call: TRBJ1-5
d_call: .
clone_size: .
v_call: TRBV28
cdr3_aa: CASSSSETSNQPQHF
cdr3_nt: TGTGCCAGCAGCTCCTCGGAGACGAGCAATCAGCCCCAGCATTTT

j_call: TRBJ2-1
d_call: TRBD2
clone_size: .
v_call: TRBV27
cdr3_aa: CASSLSRLAGEVGQFF
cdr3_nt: TGTGCCAGCAGTTTATCGCGGCTAGCGGGAGAGGTAGGGCAGTTCTTC

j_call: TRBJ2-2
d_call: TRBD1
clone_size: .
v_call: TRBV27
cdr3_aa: CASSFLGQGNTGELFF
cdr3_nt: TGTGCCAGCAGTTTCTTGGGACAGGGGAACACCGGGGAGCTGTTTTTT

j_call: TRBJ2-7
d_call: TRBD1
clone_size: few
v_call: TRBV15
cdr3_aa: CATSRDKGAFYEQYF
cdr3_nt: TGTGCCACCAGCAGAGACAAGGGGGCCTTCTACGAGCAGTACTTC

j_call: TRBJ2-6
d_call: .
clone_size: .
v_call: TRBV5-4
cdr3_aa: CASSLAPGLGANVLTF
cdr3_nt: TGTGCCAGCAGCTTGGCGCCGGGACTTGGGGCCAACGTCCTGACTTTC

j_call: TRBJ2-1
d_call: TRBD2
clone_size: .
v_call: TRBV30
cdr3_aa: CAWSARLLAGGYNEQFF
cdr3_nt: TGTGCCTGGAGTGCCAGACTCCTAGCGGGGGGTTACAATGAGCAGTTCTTC

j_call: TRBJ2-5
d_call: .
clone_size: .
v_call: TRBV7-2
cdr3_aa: CASRGAQRETQYF
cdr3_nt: TGTGCCAGTCGGGGGGCCCAACGAGAGACCCAGTACTTC

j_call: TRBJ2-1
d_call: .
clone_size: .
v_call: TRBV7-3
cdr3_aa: CASSSRTALTGSVGRLKQFF
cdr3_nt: TGTGCCAGCAGCTCGCGAACTGCCCTTACAGGGAGCGTTGGTCGTTTAAAGCAGTTCTTC

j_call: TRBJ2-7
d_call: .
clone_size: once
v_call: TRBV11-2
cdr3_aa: CASSLLTGGLNYEQYF
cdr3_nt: TGTGCCAGCAGCCTGCTCACGGGGGGCCTGAACTACGAGCAGTACTTC

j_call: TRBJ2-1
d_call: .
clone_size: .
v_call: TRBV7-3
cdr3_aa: CASSFSGTLGNNEQFF
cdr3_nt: TGTGCCAGCAGCTTCTCCGGGACACTAGGAAACAATGAGCAGTTCTTC

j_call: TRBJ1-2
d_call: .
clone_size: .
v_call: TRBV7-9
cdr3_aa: CASSSMSYGYTF
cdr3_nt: TGTGCCAGCAGCTCTATGAGCTATGGCTACACCTTC

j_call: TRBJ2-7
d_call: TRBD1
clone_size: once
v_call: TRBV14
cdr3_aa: CASSPGTGAVEYF
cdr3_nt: TGTGCCAGCAGCCCCGGGACAGGGGCCGTCGAGTACTTC

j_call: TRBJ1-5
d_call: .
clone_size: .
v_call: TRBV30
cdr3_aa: CAWSVADNQPQHF
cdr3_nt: TGTGCCTGGAGTGTGGCGGATAATCAGCCCCAGCATTTT

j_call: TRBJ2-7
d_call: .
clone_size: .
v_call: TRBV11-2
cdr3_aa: CASSLVIASYEQYF
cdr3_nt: TGTGCCAGCAGCTTAGTAATTGCCAGCTACGAGCAGTACTTC

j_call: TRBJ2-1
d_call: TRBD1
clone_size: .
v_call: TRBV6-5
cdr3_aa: CASRSDRGPYNEQFF
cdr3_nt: TGTGCCAGCAGATCAGACAGGGGACCCTACAATGAGCAGTTCTTC

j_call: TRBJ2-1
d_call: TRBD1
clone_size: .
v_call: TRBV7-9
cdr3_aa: CASSLQGASDEQFF
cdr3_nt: TGTGCCAGCAGCTTGCAGGGGGCTTCGGATGAGCAGTTCTTC

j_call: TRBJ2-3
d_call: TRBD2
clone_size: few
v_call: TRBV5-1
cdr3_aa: CASSLDGSGSLNTQYF
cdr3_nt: TGCGCCAGCAGCTTGGACGGTAGCGGGAGTCTAAATACGCAGTATTTT